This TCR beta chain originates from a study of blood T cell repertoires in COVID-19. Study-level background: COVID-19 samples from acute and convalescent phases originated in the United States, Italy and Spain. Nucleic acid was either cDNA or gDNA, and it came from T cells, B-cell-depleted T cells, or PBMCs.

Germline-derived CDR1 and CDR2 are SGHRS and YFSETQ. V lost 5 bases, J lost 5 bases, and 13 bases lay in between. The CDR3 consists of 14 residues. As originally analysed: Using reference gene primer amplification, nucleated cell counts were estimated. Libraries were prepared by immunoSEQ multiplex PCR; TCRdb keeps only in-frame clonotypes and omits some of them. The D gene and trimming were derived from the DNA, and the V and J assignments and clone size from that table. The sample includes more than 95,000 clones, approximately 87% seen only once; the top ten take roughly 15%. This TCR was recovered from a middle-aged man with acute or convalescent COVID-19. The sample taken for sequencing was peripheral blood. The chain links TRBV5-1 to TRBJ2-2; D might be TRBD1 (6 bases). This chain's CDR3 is CASSLTGNTGELFF. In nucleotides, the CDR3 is TGCGCCAGCAGTCTTACAGGGAATACCGGGGAGCTGTTTTTT.